One sample yielded the 16 T cell receptor beta chains listed below, sequenced in a study of cytomegalovirus exposure and HLA in healthy donors. 60 Vbeta and 13 Jbeta primers were used in PCR. The repertoire was sequenced with immunoSEQ multiplex PCR; TCRdb's copy has only in-frame clones and lacks some. The sample table includes 60,000 to 80,000 clones. Material: PBMCs. These receptors came from a boy aged 5-17 years in good health and CMV-seronegative.

V is TRBV4-1 and J is TRBJ2-7; possible D gene TRBD2, 5 bases. This CDR3 region has 17 residues. Germline CDR1 reads MGHRA; CDR2 reads YSYEKL. Trimming shortened V by 0 bases and J by 3 bases, and 18 bases separated the two germline ends. CDR3 protein: CASSQETPSLEVYEQYF. CDR3 nucleotide sequence: TGCGCCAGCAGCCAAGAGACCCCTAGCTTGGAGGTCTACGAGCAGTACTTC.

This sequence joins TRBV5-1 and TRBJ1-1; TRBD1 is a possible D gene (5 bases). Trimming shortened V by 1 base and J by 11 bases, and 18 bases separated the two germline ends. The CDR3 is made up of 14 amino acids. Germline CDR1 reads SGHRS; CDR2 reads YFSETQ. In nucleotides, the CDR3 is TGCGCCAGCAGCTTGACGGGGGACGGCGGGGGGGCTTTCTTT. Residues: CASSLTGDGGGAFF.

The chain couples TRBV5-4 to TRBJ2-7, with D tentatively TRBD1 (5 bases). The CDR3 covers 14 residues. The V end was cut by 0 bases, the J end by 4 bases, with 11 bases between. Germline CDR1 is SGHNT and CDR2 is YYREEE (reference sequence). This CDR3 reads CASSLAPHRYEQYF. The CDR3 DNA reads as TGTGCCAGCAGCTTGGCCCCCCACAGGTACGAGCAGTACTTC.

The CDR3: CASSPEASENTGELFF. DNA for the CDR3: TGCGCCAGCAGCCCTGAGGCAAGCGAAAACACCGGGGAGCTGTTTTTT. The chain combines TRBV5-1 with TRBJ2-2; D remains unclear. Germline V gene sequence: CDR1 SGHRS, CDR2 YFSETQ. V lost 4 bases to trimming and J lost 2 bases, with 15 bases between them. The length of the CDR3 is 16 residues. Complete variable domain (other parts from reference TRBV5-1 and TRBJ2-2): KAGVTQTPRYLIKTRGQQVTLSCSPISGHRSVSWYQQTPGQGLQFLFEYFSETQRNKGNFPGRFSGRQFSNSRSEMNVSTLELGDSALYLCASSPEASENTGELFFGEGSRLTVL.

The gene calls are TRBV4-2 and TRBJ2-1; TRBD2 matches at 8 bases. Germline trimming cut 1 base from V and 4 bases from J; bases unmatched to any gene: 9. CDR3 length equals 17 residues. The germline V gene has CDR1 LGHNA and CDR2 YNFKEQ. The CDR3 spells CASSQVVSGLVYNEQFF. Written as DNA, the CDR3 is TGTGCCAGCAGCCAAGTGGTTTCGGGACTAGTGTACAATGAGCAGTTCTTC.

V is TRBV7-3 and J is TRBJ2-3; 7 positions agree with TRBD2. CDR3 size: 16 residues. The ends lost 3 bases at V and 0 bases at J; junction bases unmatched: 6. Germline V gene lookup returns CDR1 SGHTA and CDR2 FQGTGA. The CDR3 DNA is TGTGCCAGCAGCTTGAATTGGGGGGGGAGCACAGATACGCAGTATTTT. It translates to CASSLNWGGSTDTQYF.

The gene calls are TRBV5-1 and TRBJ2-7; the D gene is possibly TRBD2 (7 bases). V lost 6 bases and J 5 bases, leaving 21 bases between the germline ends. CDR1 and CDR2 from the germline V gene are SGHRS and YFSETQ. This CDR3 is built from 15 residues. The CDR3: CASTLGGGRSDEQYF. The CDR3 DNA sequence: TGCGCCAGCACCCTTGGGGGGGGCCGTTCGGACGAGCAGTACTTC. Using reference TRBV5-1 and TRBJ2-7 for the parts outside the CDR3, the full variable domain is KAGVTQTPRYLIKTRGQQVTLSCSPISGHRSVSWYQQTPGQGLQFLFEYFSETQRNKGNFPGRFSGRQFSNSRSEMNVSTLELGDSALYLCASTLGGGRSDEQYFGPGTRLTVT.

The V call is TRBV30, the J call TRBJ1-5; perhaps TRBD1 as D (6 bases). The CDR3 sequence is 16 residues long. From germline, CDR1 is GTSNPN and CDR2 SVGIG (reference sequence). Trimming pared 0 bases from V and 1 base from J, leaving 13 bases between. CDR3 nucleotide sequence: TGTGCCTGGAGTGTAGGGCCCAGGGGCAGCAATCAGCCCCAGCATTTT. It specifies CAWSVGPRGSNQPQHF.

The chain employs TRBV30 and TRBJ1-4; 11 bases match TRBD1. Per germline, CDR1 GTSNPN and CDR2 SVGIG (reference sequence). With V trimmed by 1 base and J by 8 bases, 9 bases remained unmatched. This CDR3 comprises 16 residues. The CDR3 coding sequence is TGTGCCTGGAGTGAGGGGACAGGGGGTTTGGGAGAAAAACTGTTTTTT. This encodes CAWSEGTGGLGEKLFF.

This chain links TRBV19 with TRBJ1-2; possibly TRBD1 for D (5 bases). The CDR3 consists of 15 residues. CDR1 LNHDA and CDR2 SQIVND come from the germline V gene (reference sequence). V was shortened by 0 bases and J by 0 bases, with 8 bases between the two germline ends. CDR3 bases: TGTGCCAGTAGTATAGACGGGGGAGCTAACTATGGCTACACCTTC. This gives the protein CASSIDGGANYGYTF.

The rearrangement links TRBV5-6 to TRBJ1-6; 8 nucleotides agree with TRBD1. CDR3 length: 17 amino acids. V dropped 4 bases and J dropped 3; count of bases not matched to a gene: 9. From germline, CDR1 is SGHDT and CDR2 YYEEEE. As DNA, the CDR3 is TGTGCCAGCAGCCCCAAGGGACAGGCGTTCTATAATTCACCCCTCCACTTT. Translated: CASSPKGQAFYNSPLHF.

The chain couples TRBV5-4 to TRBJ2-3; 11 bases are shared with TRBD2. The length of the CDR3 is 15 residues. CDR1 is SGHNT and CDR2 is YYREEE in the germline V gene (reference sequence). The V and J ends lost 0 bases and 4 bases, in that order; junction bases with no gene match: 1. CDR3 nucleotide sequence: TGTGCCAGCAGCTTGGGACTAGCGGGACCAGATACGCAGTATTTT. This translates into CASSLGLAGPDTQYF.

This chain links TRBV7-8 with TRBJ1-1, with TRBD1 identical over 7 bases. V shed 3 bases, J shed 1 base, and the junction held 8 bases outside the gene matches. The CDR3 runs to 16 residues. The germline V gene encodes CDR1 SGHVS and CDR2 FQNEAQ. The CDR3 protein is CASSFYSRGQNTEAFF. CDR3 coding DNA: TGTGCCAGCAGCTTCTATTCGAGGGGGCAGAACACTGAAGCTTTCTTT.

The chain links TRBV5-6 to TRBJ2-3; D might be TRBD1 (5 bases). The CDR3 is made up of 15 amino acids. V gave up 0 bases and J gave up 1 base, with 9 bases separating them. The germline CDR1 and CDR2 sequences are SGHDT and YYEEEE. The DNA of the CDR3 is TGTGCCAGCAGCTTGGACCAGGGTGGCACAGATACGCAGTATTTT. This translates into CASSLDQGGTDTQYF.

V usage is TRBV20-1 and J usage is TRBJ2-5; D gene uncertain. V lost 5 bases and J 5 bases, leaving 9 bases between the germline ends. CDR1 and CDR2 (germline): DFQATT, SNEGSKA (reference sequence). CDR3 length: 11 amino acids. The CDR3 sequence: CSAYTTETQYF. The CDR3 nucleotides are TGCAGTGCTTACACTACGGAGACCCAGTACTTC.

This chain links TRBV6-5 with TRBJ1-2, with 10 bases lining up with TRBD1. V dropped 2 bases and J dropped 4; count of bases not matched to a gene: 4. CDR1 MNHEY and CDR2 SVGAGI come from the germline V gene. The CDR3 has 15 amino acids. CDR3 DNA sequence: TGTGCCAGCAGTTACGGACAGGGGGATGTCTATGGCTACACCTTC. Translating gives CASSYGQGDVYGYTF.